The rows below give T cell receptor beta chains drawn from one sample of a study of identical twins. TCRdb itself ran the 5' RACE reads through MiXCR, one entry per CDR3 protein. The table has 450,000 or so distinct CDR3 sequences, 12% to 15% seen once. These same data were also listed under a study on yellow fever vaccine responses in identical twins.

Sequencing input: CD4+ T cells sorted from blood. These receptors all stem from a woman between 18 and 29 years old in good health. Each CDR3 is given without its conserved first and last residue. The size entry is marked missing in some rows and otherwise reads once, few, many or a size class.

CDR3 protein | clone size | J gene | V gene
ASSPAPRDTTYEQY | . | TRBJ2-7 | TRBV27
SASPSGLTYEQY | . | TRBJ2-7 | TRBV20-1
ASSLAGYPSYEQY | many | TRBJ2-7 | TRBV4-1
AWRPGADTQY | . | TRBJ2-3 | TRBV30
ASNPAIQGQETQY | few | TRBJ2-5 | TRBV5-1
ASSLGATGALDTQY | . | TRBJ2-3 | TRBV7-6
ASSRERGYTEAF | few | TRBJ1-1 | TRBV25-1
ASSSQGETYNEQF | many | TRBJ2-1 | TRBV12-3/TRBV12-4
ASSSSGTSGSTY | many | TRBJ2-7 | TRBV6-2/TRBV6-3
SATRTGETGELF | few | TRBJ2-2 | TRBV20-1
ASSRDRVAGTEAF | few | TRBJ1-1 | TRBV9
AISEPGRVRGHEQY | . | TRBJ2-7 | TRBV10-3
ASSLYRGQSYGYT | . | TRBJ1-2 | TRBV6-1
SARGPISTQY | . | TRBJ2-3 | TRBV20-1
ASSFSQGGGEQY | many | TRBJ2-7 | TRBV5-1
ASSLADPRGEQY | . | TRBJ2-7 | TRBV12-3/TRBV12-4
ASRLGSMNTEAF | few | TRBJ1-1 | TRBV6-5
ATSRDDRGTNYEQY | . | TRBJ2-7 | TRBV15
ASRLFGGFQPQH | few | TRBJ1-5 | TRBV6-1
SVGSRVGTEAF | . | TRBJ1-1 | TRBV29-1
ASGGTGLFQQY | . | TRBJ2-7 | TRBV2
AISGQGARSGNTIY | few | TRBJ1-3 | TRBV10-3
ASSVASSSYEQY | many | TRBJ2-7 | TRBV9
ASSYRLGGPENSPLH | . | TRBJ1-6 | TRBV6-2/TRBV6-3
ASSLDYRQETQY | . | TRBJ2-5 | TRBV5-1
ASSPLGTNEQF | many | TRBJ2-1 | TRBV18
ASSYSMRSSGANVLT | . | TRBJ2-6 | TRBV6-5
ASSRTSGTRAYEQY | once | TRBJ2-7 | TRBV11-2
ASSLLGKVQY | . | TRBJ2-4 | TRBV5-6
ASRPGGVGGYT | . | TRBJ1-2 | TRBV28
ASSLFLQNDEKLF | . | TRBJ1-4 | TRBV12-3/TRBV12-4
ASTRQASYEQY | few | TRBJ2-7 | TRBV6-2/TRBV6-3
ASPEKQTYEQY | few | TRBJ2-7 | TRBV10-1
ASRVTRETGELF | few | TRBJ2-2 | TRBV7-3
ASRTDWVGTEAF | few | TRBJ1-1 | TRBV2
SAKSLAEYNEQF | few | TRBJ2-1 | TRBV20-1
ASTHGTGGNIQY | . | TRBJ2-4 | TRBV11-2
ASIFRTSGNNEQF | . | TRBJ2-1 | TRBV6-5